This T cell receptor beta chain was recovered during a study of cytomegalovirus exposure and HLA in healthy donors. PCR was performed using 60 Vbeta and 13 Jbeta primers. Only in-frame clones appear in the TCRdb table, and some are missing; sequencing was by immunoSEQ multiplex PCR. This table has under 150,000 clones, roughly four fifths appearing once. Study observations and caveats: Researchers reported in a later analysis that a missense DCLRE1C variant was tied to TCR beta V- and J-gene trimming. Earlier findings revealed that most TCR beta V segments proved productive either about 87% or about 30% of the time. Many donors carried some public TCRs, although rarity characterized most TCR sequences.

The CDR3 contains 15 residues. As concerns this clone: Its antigen is currently unknown.

The V call is TRBV21-1, the J call TRBJ2-7; TRBD1, the table's D call, was not compared with the DNA. TRBV21-1 is a recognized pseudogene. The origin of this receptor is a woman between 45 and 60 years old in good health and CMV-seronegative. The sequenced sample was PBMCs. CDR3 residues: CASSHHRTGAYEQYV. DNA for the CDR3: TGTGCCAGCAGCCATCACCGGACAGGGGCCTACGAGCAGTACGTC.